Presented here are 16 T cell receptor beta chains from one specimen sequenced in a study of shared clonotypes between healthy human individuals. Naive CD8 cells, CD45RO-negative and positively selected for CCR7, excluded terminally differentiated effector memory CD45RA+ cells. The repertoire was sequenced with immunoSEQ multiplex PCR; TCRdb's copy has only in-frame clones and lacks some. This sample carries 600,000 or so clones, approximately 95% of them seen once, and the ten largest clones take around 0.11%. The sample taken for sequencing was naive CD8+ T cells sorted from blood. These receptor sequences come from a young woman in good health.

This sequence joins TRBV19 and TRBJ2-1; 9 positions agree with TRBD2. Losses at the gene ends were 0 bases for V and 4 bases for J; bases not matched to a gene: 10. The CDR3 is made up of 18 amino acids. Germline V gene sequence: CDR1 LNHDA, CDR2 SQIVND (reference sequence). The CDR3 DNA follows: TGTGCCAGTAGTATAGATCCCCCCGGGACTAGCAGATACAATGAGCAGTTCTTC. It encodes CASSIDPPGTSRYNEQFF.

Here the CDR3 DNA reads TGCGCCAGCAGCCAGACCGGAGAGGGGTTGCATGAGACCCAGTACTTC. Its translation is CASSQTGEGLHETQYF. The chain combines TRBV4-1 with TRBJ2-5; possibly TRBD1 or TRBD2 for D (5 bases each). CDR3 length: 16 residues. Looked up from germline, CDR1 is MGHRA and CDR2 is YSYEKL. V was cut by 3 bases and J by 5 bases, with 19 bases left in between.

The CDR3 DNA reads TGTGCCAGCAGCTTAGACCCCGAACAGCCAGACACCGGGGAGCTGTTTTTT. It encodes CASSLDPEQPDTGELFF. V gene TRBV13 combines with J gene TRBJ2-2; D remains unclear. The V and J ends lost 1 base and 3 bases respectively, with 15 bases between them. Germline V gene lookup returns CDR1 PRHDT and CDR2 FYEKMQ (reference sequence). CDR3 length: 17 residues.

The chain is built from TRBV28 and TRBJ2-5; D is undetermined. The germline CDR1 and CDR2 sequences are MDHEN and SYDVKM. The CDR3 is 14 residues long. V was clipped by 2 bases and J by 5 bases, with 12 bases between them. CDR3 region: CASSLDGIFETQYF. The DNA of the CDR3 is TGTGCCAGCAGTTTAGACGGAATTTTTGAGACCCAGTACTTC.

The chain is built from TRBV11-2 and TRBJ2-1, with 12 positions matching TRBD2. CDR1 SGHAT and CDR2 FQNNGV come from the germline V gene. V lost 3 bases to trimming and J lost 3 bases; unmatched junction nucleotides: 9. The CDR3 sequence is 18 residues long. The CDR3 is CASSLETSGSGFYNEQFF. The CDR3 DNA reads as TGTGCCAGCAGCTTGGAGACTAGCGGGAGCGGCTTCTACAATGAGCAGTTCTTC.

V gene TRBV9 combines with J gene TRBJ1-2; D ambiguous. The germline V and J ends were trimmed by 4 bases and 8 bases, with 21 bases remaining between them. The CDR3 spans 15 residues. Germline V gives CDR1 SGDLS, CDR2 YYNGEE. The CDR3 region has the DNA TGTGCCAGCAGCTCTCGCGGGCAGGAAAGCAGCGGCTACACCTTC. This sequence encodes CASSSRGQESSGYTF.

The rearrangement joins TRBV13 to TRBJ2-7; TRBD1 might be the D (5 bases). Looked up from germline, CDR1 is PRHDT and CDR2 is FYEKMQ (reference sequence). V was pared by 1 base and J by 5 bases, with 18 bases between. The CDR3 totals 16 residues. CDR3 amino acids: CASSLVGAWGTNEQYF. The CDR3 DNA follows: TGTGCCAGCAGCTTAGTAGGGGCCTGGGGAACTAACGAGCAGTACTTC.

The gene calls are TRBV9 and TRBJ1-2; the D gene is possibly TRBD1 (6 bases). Germline CDR1 is SGDLS and CDR2 is YYNGEE. V was shortened by 3 bases and J by 4 bases, with 16 bases between the two germline ends. This CDR3 is 15 amino acids long. CDR3 sequence: CASSGTAMGAYGYTF. Here the CDR3 DNA reads TGTGCCAGCAGCGGCACCGCGATGGGGGCCTATGGCTACACCTTC. The full variable domain, rest sourced from reference TRBV9 and TRBJ1-2, is DSGVTQTPKHLITATGQRVTLRCSPRSGDLSVYWYQQSLDQGLQFLIQYYNGEERAKGNILERFSAQQFPDLHSELNLSSLELGDSALYFCASSGTAMGAYGYTFGSGTRLTVV.

The chain employs TRBV4-1 and TRBJ2-7, with D perhaps matching TRBD2 (6 bases). The V and J ends lost 5 bases and 5 bases respectively, with 13 bases between them. Per germline, CDR1 MGHRA and CDR2 YSYEKL. The CDR3 extends over 13 amino acids. CDR3 in amino acids: CASSSGLSDEQYF. In DNA form, the CDR3 reads TGCGCCAGCAGCAGCGGGCTTTCCGACGAGCAGTACTTC.

The chain is built from TRBV7-9 and TRBJ2-5; maybe TRBD2 (5 bases). The CDR3 has 13 residues. Trimming took 4 bases from V and 4 from J, leaving 10 bases between them. CDR1 and CDR2 (germline): SEHNR, FQNEAQ (reference sequence). The CDR3 bases are TGTGCCAGCAGCTCCGGACTTTCAGAGACCCAGTACTTC. Residues: CASSSGLSETQYF.

The V gene is TRBV7-9, the J gene TRBJ2-1; 9 positions agree with TRBD2. V lost 5 bases, J lost 3 bases, and 5 bases stayed unmatched. In germline, CDR1 is SEHNR, CDR2 FQNEAQ (reference sequence). CDR3 length: 15 amino acids. As DNA, the CDR3 is TGTGCCAGCAGCCATAGCGGGAGCCTCTACAATGAGCAGTTCTTC. Protein sequence: CASSHSGSLYNEQFF.

This clone came up once. The chain has TRBV19 and TRBJ2-7; 10 bases map to TRBD2. The CDR3 is 15 amino acids. V dropped 2 bases and J dropped 5; count of bases not matched to a gene: 6. Germline values: CDR1 LNHDA, CDR2 SQIVND (reference sequence). In DNA, the CDR3 is TGTGCCAGTAGTATATCTAGCGGGAGTCGCGACGAGCAGTACTTC. Translated, it gives CASSISSGSRDEQYF.

The chain carries TRBV11-2 and TRBJ1-3; unclear D gene. V shed 1 base and J shed 0 bases, with 16 bases lying between them. CDR3 length equals 18 residues. Per the germline V gene, CDR1 is SGHAT and CDR2 is FQNNGV. CDR3 bases: TGTGCCAGCAGCTTAGTTGCTTGGCAGTCGCCCTCTGGAAACACCATATATTTT. Residues: CASSLVAWQSPSGNTIYF.

The V and J genes are TRBV28 and TRBJ2-7; no firm D call. CDR1 and CDR2 from the germline V gene are MDHEN and SYDVKM. The V and J ends lost 5 bases and 3 bases respectively, with 20 bases between them. CDR3 length equals 16 residues. The CDR3 sequence is CASSTTDADTFYEQYF. In DNA, the CDR3 is TGTGCCAGCAGTACCACCGACGCAGACACTTTCTACGAGCAGTACTTC.

This chain uses TRBV7-8 with TRBJ1-5; D gene ambiguous. Germline V gene data show CDR1 as SGHVS and CDR2 as FQNEAQ. The V end was cut by 1 base, the J end by 3 bases, with 7 bases between. The CDR3 runs 14 residues. This CDR3 reads CASSLEANNQPQHF. DNA of the CDR3: TGTGCCAGCAGCTTAGAGGCAAACAATCAGCCCCAGCATTTT. Based on the CDR3 plus reference TRBV7-8 and TRBJ1-5, the full variable domain is GAGVSQSPRYKVAKRGQDVALRCDPISGHVSLFWYQQALGQGPEFLTYFQNEAQLDKSGLPSDRFFAERPEGSVSTLKIQRTQQEDSAVYLCASSLEANNQPQHFGDGTRLSIL.

CDR3 sequence: CASRYPGDTEAFF. The CDR3 DNA reads TGTGCCAGCAGGTATCCGGGGGACACTGAAGCTTTCTTT. This chain uses TRBV27 with TRBJ1-1; possibly TRBD1 for D (5 bases). Germline CDR1 and CDR2: MNHEY and SMNVEV (reference sequence). V was clipped by 6 bases and J by 3 bases, with 11 bases between them. The CDR3 contains 13 residues.